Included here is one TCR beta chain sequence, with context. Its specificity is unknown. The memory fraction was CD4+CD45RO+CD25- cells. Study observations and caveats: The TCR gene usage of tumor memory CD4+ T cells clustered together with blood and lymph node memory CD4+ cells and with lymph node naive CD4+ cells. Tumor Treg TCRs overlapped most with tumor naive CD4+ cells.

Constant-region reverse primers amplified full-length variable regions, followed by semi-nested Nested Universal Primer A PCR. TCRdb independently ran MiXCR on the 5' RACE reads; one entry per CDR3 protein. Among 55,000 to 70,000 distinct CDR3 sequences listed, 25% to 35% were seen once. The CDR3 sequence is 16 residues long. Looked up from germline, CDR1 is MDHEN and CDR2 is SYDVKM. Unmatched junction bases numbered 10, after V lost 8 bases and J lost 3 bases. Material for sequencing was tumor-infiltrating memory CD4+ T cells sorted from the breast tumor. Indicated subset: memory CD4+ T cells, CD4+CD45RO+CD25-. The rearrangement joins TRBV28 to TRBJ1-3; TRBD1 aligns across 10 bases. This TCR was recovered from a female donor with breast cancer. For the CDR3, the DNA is TGTGCCAGCGGCTCCGGGACAGGGGCGCGTGGAAACACCATATATTTT. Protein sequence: CASGSGTGARGNTIYF.